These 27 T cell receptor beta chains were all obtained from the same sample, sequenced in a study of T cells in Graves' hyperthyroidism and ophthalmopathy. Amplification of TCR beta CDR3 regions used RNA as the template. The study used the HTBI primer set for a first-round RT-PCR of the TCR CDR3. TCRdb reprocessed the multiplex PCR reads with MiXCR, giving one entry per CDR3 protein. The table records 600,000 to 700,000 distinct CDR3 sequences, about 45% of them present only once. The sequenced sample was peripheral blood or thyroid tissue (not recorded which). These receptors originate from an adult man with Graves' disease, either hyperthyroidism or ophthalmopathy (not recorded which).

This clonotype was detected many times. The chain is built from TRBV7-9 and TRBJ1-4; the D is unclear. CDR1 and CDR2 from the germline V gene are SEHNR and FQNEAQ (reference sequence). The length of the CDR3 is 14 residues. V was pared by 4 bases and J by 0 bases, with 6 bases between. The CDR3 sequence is CASSYGATNEKLFF. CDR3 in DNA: TGTGCCAGCAGCTACGGTGCAACTAATGAAAAACTGTTTTTT.

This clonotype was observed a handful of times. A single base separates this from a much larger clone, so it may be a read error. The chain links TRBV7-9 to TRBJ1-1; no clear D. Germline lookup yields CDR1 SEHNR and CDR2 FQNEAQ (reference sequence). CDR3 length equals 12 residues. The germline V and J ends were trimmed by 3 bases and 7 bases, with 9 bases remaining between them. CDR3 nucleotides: TGTGCCAGCAGCTTTGAGCACGGTGAAGCTTTCTTT. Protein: CASSFEHGEAFF.

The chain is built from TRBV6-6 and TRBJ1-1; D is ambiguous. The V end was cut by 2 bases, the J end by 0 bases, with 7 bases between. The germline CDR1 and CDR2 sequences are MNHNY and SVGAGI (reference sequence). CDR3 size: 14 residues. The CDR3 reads CASSYQAMNTEAFF. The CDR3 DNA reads TGTGCCAGCAGTTACCAGGCTATGAACACTGAAGCTTTCTTT.

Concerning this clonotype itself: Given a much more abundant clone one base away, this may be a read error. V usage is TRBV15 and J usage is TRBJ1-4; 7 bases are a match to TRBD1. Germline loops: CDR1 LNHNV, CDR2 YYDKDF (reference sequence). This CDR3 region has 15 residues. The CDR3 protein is CATSRVLQGEEKLLF. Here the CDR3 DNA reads TGTGCCACCAGCAGAGTCCTCCAGGGGGAAGAAAAACTGCTTTTT.

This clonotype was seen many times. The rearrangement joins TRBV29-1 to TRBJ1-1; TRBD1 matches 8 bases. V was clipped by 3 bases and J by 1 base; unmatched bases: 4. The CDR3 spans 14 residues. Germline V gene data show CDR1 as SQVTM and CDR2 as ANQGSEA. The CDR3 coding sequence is TGCAGCGTTGATCAGGGGGCAGGGAACACTGAAGCTTTCTTT. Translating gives CSVDQGAGNTEAFF.

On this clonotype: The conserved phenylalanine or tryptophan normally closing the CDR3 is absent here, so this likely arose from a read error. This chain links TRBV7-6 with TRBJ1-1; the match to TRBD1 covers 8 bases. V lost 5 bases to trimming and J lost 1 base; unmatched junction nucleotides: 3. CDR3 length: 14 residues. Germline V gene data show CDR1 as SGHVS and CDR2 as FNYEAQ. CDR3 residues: CASSVGQGNTEAFL. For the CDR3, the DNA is TGTGCCAGCAGCGTCGGACAGGGGAACACTGAAGCTTTCCTT.

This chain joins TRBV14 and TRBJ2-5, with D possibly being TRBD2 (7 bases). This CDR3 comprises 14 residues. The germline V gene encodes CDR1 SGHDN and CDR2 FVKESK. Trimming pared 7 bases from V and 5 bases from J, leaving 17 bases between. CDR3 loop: CASTLGGGPETQYF. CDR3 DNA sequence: TGTGCCAGCACCCTGGGGGGGGGGCCGGAGACCCAGTACTTC.

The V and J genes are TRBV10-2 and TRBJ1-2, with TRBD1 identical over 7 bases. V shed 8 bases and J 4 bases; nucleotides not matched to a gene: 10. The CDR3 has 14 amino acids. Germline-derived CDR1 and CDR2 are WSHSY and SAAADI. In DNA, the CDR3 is TGCGCCAGCGTTGAGGGGGCGGGCGGCTATGGCTACACCTTC. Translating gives CASVEGAGGYGYTF.

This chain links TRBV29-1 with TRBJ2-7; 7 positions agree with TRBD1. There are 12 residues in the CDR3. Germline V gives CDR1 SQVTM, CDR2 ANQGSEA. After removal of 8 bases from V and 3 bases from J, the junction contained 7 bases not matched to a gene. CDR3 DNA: TGCAGCTTAGGGACAGCCAACTACGAGCAGTACTTC. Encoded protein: CSLGTANYEQYF.

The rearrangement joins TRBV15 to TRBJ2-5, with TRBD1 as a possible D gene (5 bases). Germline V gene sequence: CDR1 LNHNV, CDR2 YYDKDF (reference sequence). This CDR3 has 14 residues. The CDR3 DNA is TGTGCTAGAGACCCGGACGGACAACAAGAGACCCAGTACTTC. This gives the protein CARDPDGQQETQYF.

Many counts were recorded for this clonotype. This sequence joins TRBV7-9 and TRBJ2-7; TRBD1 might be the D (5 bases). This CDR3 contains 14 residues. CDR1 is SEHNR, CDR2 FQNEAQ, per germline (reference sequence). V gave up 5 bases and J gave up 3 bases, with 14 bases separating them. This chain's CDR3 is CASSGGAAVYEQYF. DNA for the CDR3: TGTGCCAGCAGCGGTGGGGCTGCCGTCTACGAGCAGTACTTC.

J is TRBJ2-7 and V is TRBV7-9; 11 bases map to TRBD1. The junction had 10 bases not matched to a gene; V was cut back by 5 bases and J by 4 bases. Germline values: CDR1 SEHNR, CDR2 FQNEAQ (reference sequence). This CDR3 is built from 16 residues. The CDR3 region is CASSVVWTGGLYEQYF. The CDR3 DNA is TGTGCCAGCAGCGTTGTGTGGACAGGGGGCTTATACGAGCAGTACTTC.

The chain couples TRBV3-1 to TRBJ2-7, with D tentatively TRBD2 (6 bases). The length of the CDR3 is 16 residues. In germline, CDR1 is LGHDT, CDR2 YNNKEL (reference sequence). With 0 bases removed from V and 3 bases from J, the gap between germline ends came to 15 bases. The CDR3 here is CASSQEEGRSVYEQYF. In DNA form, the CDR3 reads TGTGCCAGCAGCCAAGAGGAGGGGCGAAGCGTCTACGAGCAGTACTTC.

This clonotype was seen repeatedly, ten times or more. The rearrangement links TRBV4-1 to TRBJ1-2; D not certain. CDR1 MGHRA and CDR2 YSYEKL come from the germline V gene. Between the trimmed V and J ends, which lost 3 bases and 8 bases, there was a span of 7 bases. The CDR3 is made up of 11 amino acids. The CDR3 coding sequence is TGCGCCAGCAGCCAGGGTCTGGGCTACACCTTC. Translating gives CASSQGLGYTF.

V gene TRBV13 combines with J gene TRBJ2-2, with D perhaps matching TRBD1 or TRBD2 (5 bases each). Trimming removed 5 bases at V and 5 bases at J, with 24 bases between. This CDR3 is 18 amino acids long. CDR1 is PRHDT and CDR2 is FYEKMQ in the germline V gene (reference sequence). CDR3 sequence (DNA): TGTGCCAGCAGCCAAGACCATGGGACGGGATGGGGGACCGGGGAGCTGTTTTTT. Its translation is CASSQDHGTGWGTGELFF.

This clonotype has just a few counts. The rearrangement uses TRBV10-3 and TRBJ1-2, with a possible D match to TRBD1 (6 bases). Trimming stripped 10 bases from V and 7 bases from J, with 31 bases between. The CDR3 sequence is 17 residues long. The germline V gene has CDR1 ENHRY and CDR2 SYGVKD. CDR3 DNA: TGTGCCAGCAGGAACAACCTCACCTTTTGGGGGGCGCCTGGCTACACCTTC. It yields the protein CASRNNLTFWGAPGYTF.

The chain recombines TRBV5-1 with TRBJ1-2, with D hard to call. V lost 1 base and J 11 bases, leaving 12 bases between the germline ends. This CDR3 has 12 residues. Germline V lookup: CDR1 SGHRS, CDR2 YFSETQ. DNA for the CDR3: TGCGCCAGCAGCTTGAACAAGAGAGGGTACACCTTC. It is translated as CASSLNKRGYTF.

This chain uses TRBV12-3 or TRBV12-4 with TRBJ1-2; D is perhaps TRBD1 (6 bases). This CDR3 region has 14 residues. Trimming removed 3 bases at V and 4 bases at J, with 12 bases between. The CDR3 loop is CASSFSGTPYGYTF. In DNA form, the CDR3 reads TGTGCCAGCAGTTTCTCCGGGACACCCTATGGCTACACCTTC.

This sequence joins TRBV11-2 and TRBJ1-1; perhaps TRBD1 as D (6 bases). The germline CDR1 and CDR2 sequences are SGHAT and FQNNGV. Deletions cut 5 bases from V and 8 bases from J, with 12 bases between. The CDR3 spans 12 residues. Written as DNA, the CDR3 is TGTGCCAGCAGCCTGAAAGACAGGGAAGCTTTCTTT. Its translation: CASSLKDREAFF.

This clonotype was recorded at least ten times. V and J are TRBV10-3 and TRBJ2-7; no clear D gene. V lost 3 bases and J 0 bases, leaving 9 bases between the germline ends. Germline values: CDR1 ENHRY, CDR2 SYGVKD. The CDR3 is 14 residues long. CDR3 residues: CAISDPGYSYEQYF. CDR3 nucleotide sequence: TGTGCCATCAGTGATCCAGGCTACTCCTACGAGCAGTACTTC.

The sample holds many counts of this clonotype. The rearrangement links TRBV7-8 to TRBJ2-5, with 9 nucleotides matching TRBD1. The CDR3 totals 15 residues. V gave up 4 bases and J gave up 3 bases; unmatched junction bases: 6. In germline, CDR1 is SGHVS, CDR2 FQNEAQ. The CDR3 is CASSSGTGREETQYF. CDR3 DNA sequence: TGTGCCAGCAGCTCTGGGACAGGGAGGGAAGAGACCCAGTACTTC.

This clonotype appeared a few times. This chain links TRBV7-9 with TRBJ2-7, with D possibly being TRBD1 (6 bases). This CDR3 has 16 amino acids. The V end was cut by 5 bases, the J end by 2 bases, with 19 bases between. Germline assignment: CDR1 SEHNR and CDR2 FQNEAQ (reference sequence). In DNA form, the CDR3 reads TGTGCCAGCAGCAAACACACAGGGCCCGCGCCCTACGAGCAGTACTTC. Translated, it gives CASSKHTGPAPYEQYF.

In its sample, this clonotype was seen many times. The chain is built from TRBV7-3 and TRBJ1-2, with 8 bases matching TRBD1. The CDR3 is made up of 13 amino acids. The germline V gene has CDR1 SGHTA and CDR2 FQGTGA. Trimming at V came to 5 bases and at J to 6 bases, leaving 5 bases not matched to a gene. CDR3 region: CASSAGGWNGYTF. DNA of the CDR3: TGTGCCAGCAGCGCAGGGGGCTGGAATGGCTACACCTTC.

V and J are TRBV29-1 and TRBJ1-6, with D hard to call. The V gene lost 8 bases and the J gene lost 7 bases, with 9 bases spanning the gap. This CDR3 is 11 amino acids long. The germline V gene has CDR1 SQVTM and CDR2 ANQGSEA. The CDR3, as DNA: TGCAGCTTAGGCCCGAATTCACCCCTCCACTTT. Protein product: CSLGPNSPLHF. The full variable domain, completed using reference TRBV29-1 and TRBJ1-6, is SAVISQKPSRDICQRGTSLTIQCQVDSQVTMMFWYRQQPGQSLTLIATANQGSEATYESGFVIDKFPISRPNLTFSTLTVSNMSPEDSSIYLCSLGPNSPLHFGNGTRLTVT.

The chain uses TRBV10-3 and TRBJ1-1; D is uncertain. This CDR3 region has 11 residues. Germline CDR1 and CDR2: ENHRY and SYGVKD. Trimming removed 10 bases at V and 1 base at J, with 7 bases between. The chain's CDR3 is CASHTNTEAFF. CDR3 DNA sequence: TGTGCCAGCCATACGAACACTGAAGCTTTCTTT.

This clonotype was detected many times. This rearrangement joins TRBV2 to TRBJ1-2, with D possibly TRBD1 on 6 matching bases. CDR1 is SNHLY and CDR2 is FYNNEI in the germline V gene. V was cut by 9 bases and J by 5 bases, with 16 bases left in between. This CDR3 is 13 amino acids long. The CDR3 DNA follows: TGTGCCAGTCTCCCGGGACACGGGTATGGCTACACCTTC. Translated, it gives CASLPGHGYGYTF.

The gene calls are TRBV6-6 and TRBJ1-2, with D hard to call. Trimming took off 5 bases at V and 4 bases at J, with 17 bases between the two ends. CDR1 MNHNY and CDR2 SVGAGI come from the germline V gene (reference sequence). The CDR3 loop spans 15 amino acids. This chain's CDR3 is CASSEDTDFVYGYTF. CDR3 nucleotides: TGTGCCAGCAGTGAAGATACGGATTTTGTCTATGGCTACACCTTC.